This TCR beta chain was observed in a study of regulatory T cells in long-lasting Graves disease. Time point indicated: newly diagnosed GD, antithyroid drugs for less than 3 months. With RNA extracted from PBMCs as input, the TCR library was made. This clonotype was seen ten or more times. Trimming removed 7 bases at V and 7 bases at J, with 10 bases between. This CDR3 comprises 12 residues. Germline V gene sequence: CDR1 MDHEN, CDR2 SYDVKM. To make TCR beta libraries, researchers used iRepertoire HTBI primers and Arm-PCR of CDR3 regions. TCRdb called the multiplex PCR reads again in MiXCR, with one record for every CDR3 protein. The sample carries fewer than 650,000 distinct CDR3 sequences, roughly 15% recorded once. These data were also reused for a study on T cells in Graves' hyperthyroidism and ophthalmopathy. That work states: The TCR CDR3 first-round RT-PCR relied on the HTBI primer set.

This chain connects TRBV28 to TRBJ1-4, with D possibly TRBD1 on 6 matching bases. The starting material was peripheral blood mononuclear cells (PBMCs), obtained at new diagnosis, from a patient treated with antithyroid drugs. The TCR was taken from a man younger than 35 with Graves disease. CDR3 residues: CASNRVGEKLFF. The CDR3, as DNA: TGTGCCAGCAACAGGGTGGGTGAAAAACTGTTTTTT.